Below, one T cell receptor beta chain is given with its context. Its antigen is unknown. The CDR3 extends over 13 amino acids. The V gene's germline CDR1 is LGHNA and CDR2 YNFKEQ. Trimming removed 1 base from V and 13 bases from J; junction bases left unmatched: 6. There were no patients who had received any treatment before thyroid surgery. This specimen comes from a study of metastatic and nonmetastatic thyroid tumors. In the study overall: For malignant and benign thyroid patients, tumor or nodule tissue and blood were the sources whose repertoires were compared. Notes on the study in general: Within blood and tumor, benign nodules reportedly had significantly lower TCR beta diversity than malignant thyroid tumors did.

In the original workflow: A classifier of distant metastasis in papillary thyroid cancer was built from CDR3 differences (across clinicopathological groups). TCRdb re-called the PCR reads via MiXCR. The V and J calls, along with clone size, are taken from TCRdb and not from the paper's own processing. The data contain 22,000 or so clones, 15% to 20% of them singletons. Sample: blood. The clonotype comes from a female donor with papillary thyroid cancer or a benign thyroid nodule (not recorded which). Some clones in this sample may be carry-over from other donors' samples. The chain couples TRBV4-2 to TRBJ2-1; 8 bases map to TRBD2. CDR3 sequence reads: CASSQVSGIKQFF. CDR3 sequence (DNA): TGTGCCAGCAGCCAAGTTAGCGGGATCAAACAGTTCTTC.